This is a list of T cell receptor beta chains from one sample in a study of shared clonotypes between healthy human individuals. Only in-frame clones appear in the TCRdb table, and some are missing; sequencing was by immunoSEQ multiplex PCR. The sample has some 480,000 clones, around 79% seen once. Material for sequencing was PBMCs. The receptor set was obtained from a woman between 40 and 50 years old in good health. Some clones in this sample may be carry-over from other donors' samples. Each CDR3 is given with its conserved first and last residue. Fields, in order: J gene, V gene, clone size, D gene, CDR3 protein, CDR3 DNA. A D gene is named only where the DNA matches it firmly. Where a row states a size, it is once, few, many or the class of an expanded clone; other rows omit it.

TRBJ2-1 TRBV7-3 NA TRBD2 CASSLTPGRGEQFF TGTGCCAGCAGCTTAACCCCCGGGAGGGGTGAGCAGTTCTTC
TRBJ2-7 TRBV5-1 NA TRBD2 CASSFASGTYEQYF TGCGCCAGCAGCTTTGCTAGCGGGACCTACGAGCAGTACTTC
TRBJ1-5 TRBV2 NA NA CASSEGLPNQPQHF TGTGCCAGCAGTGAAGGGCTGCCGAATCAGCCCCAGCATTTT
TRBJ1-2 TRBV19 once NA CASSKDTVYGYTF TGTGCCAGTAGTAAAGACACGGTCTATGGCTACACCTTC
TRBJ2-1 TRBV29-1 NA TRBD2 CSAGAGAGDNEQFF TGCAGCGCCGGAGCGGGAGCGGGTGACAATGAGCAGTTCTTC
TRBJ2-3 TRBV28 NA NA CASKHPGDAATDTQYF TGTGCCAGCAAACACCCGGGGGACGCCGCCACAGATACGCAGTATTTT
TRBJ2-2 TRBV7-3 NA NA CASSLNRDTGELFF TGTGCCAGCAGCTTAAATAGGGACACCGGGGAGCTGTTTTTT
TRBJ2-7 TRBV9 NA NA CASSDGQVSEQYF TGTGCCAGCAGCGACGGCCAGGTGTCCGAGCAGTACTTC
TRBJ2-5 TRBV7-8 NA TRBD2 CASSPAGVRLLETQYF TGTGCCAGCAGCCCCGCGGGGGTCAGGCTCCTCGAGACCCAGTACTTC
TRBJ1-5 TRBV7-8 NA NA CASSLQENQPQHF TGTGCCAGCAGCTTACAGGAGAATCAGCCCCAGCATTTT
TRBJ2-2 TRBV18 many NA CASSPGTGELFF TGTGCCAGCTCACCAGGAACCGGGGAGCTGTTTTTT
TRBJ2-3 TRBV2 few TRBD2 CASSENGNSGDTQYF TGTGCCAGCAGTGAAAATGGCAATAGCGGGGATACGCAGTATTTT
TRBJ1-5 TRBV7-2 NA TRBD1 CASSLGDRNQPQHF TGTGCCAGCAGCTTAGGGGACAGGAATCAGCCCCAGCATTTT
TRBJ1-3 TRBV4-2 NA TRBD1 CASSHPGTVSGNTIYF TGTGCCAGCAGCCATCCCGGGACAGTCTCTGGAAACACCATATATTTT
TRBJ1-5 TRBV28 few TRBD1 CASTLQGFGQPQHF TGTGCCAGCACCTTACAGGGGTTTGGACAGCCCCAGCATTTT
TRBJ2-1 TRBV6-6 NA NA CASSYRGSWANEQFF TGTGCCAGCAGTTACAGGGGATCCTGGGCCAATGAGCAGTTCTTC
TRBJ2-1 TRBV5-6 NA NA CASSLVQANEQFF TGTGCCAGCAGCTTGGTCCAGGCCAATGAGCAGTTCTTC
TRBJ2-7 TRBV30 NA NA CAWSVVRGTYEQYF TGTGCCTGGAGTGTGGTCAGGGGTACCTACGAGCAGTACTTC
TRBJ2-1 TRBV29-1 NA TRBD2 CSVSSGRFGEQFF TGCAGCGTCTCTAGCGGGAGGTTCGGTGAGCAGTTCTTC
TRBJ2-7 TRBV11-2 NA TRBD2 CASSPSGRAVGEQYF TGTGCCAGCAGCCCGAGCGGGAGGGCTGTGGGTGAGCAGTACTTC
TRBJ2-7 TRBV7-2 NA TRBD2 CASAGTSASYEQYF TGTGCCTCGGCCGGGACTAGCGCTTCCTACGAGCAGTACTTC
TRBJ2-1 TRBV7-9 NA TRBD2 CASSTQREFSNEQFF TGTGCCAGCAGCACCCAGCGGGAGTTCAGCAATGAGCAGTTCTTC
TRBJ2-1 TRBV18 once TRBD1 CASSPRGQDYNEQFF TGTGCCAGCTCACCACGGGGACAGGACTACAATGAGCAGTTCTTC
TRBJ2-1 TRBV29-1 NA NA CSVGASIGNEQFF TGCAGCGTTGGGGCGAGTATTGGCAATGAGCAGTTCTTC
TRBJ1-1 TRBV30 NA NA CAWSVKGGSTEAFF TGTGCCTGGAGTGTAAAAGGGGGAAGTACTGAAGCTTTCTTT
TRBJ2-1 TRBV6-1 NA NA CASSQNLDEQFF TGTGCCAGCAGTCAAAACTTGGATGAGCAGTTCTTC
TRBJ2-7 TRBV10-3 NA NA CAISELTATGEQYF TGTGCCATCAGTGAGTTAACAGCTACCGGCGAGCAGTACTTC
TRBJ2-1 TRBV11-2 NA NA CASSLEDTYNEQFF TGTGCCAGCAGCTTAGAAGACACCTACAATGAGCAGTTCTTC
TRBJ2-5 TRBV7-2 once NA CASSSNWGFGTQYF TGTGCCAGCAGCTCTAACTGGGGTTTCGGGACCCAGTACTTC
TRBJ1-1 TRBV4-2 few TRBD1 CASSQEQGAVNTEAFF TGTGCCAGCAGCCAAGAACAGGGGGCCGTTAACACTGAAGCTTTCTTT
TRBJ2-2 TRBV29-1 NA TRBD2 CSGLGGEELFF TGCAGCGGCCTGGGAGGGGAGGAGCTGTTTTTT
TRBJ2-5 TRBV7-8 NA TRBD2 CASSWRLAETQETQYF TGTGCCAGCAGCTGGCGACTAGCGGAAACACAAGAGACCCAGTACTTC
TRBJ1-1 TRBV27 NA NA CASSSLFRGTEAFF TGTGCCAGCAGTTCCTTGTTTAGGGGCACTGAAGCTTTCTTT
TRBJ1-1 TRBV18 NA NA CASSPGQGHDTEAFF TGTGCCAGCTCACCGGGGCAGGGGCACGACACTGAAGCTTTCTTT
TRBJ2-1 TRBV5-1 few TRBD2 CASRFRTSGSEQFF TGCGCCAGCCGATTCAGGACTAGCGGAAGTGAGCAGTTCTTC
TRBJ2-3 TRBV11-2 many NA CASSLLVPSTDTQYF TGTGCCAGCAGCTTACTAGTCCCAAGCACAGATACGCAGTATTTT
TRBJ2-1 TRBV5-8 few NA CASSLEGGGPYNEQFF TGTGCCAGCAGCTTGGAGGGGGGAGGGCCGTACAATGAGCAGTTCTTC
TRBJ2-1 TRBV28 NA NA CASSLSRVEGEQFF TGTGCCAGCAGTTTATCCAGGGTTGAGGGTGAGCAGTTCTTC
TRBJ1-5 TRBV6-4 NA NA CASSPGNNQPQHF TGTGCCAGCAGTCCAGGGAACAATCAGCCCCAGCATTTT
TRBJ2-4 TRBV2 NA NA CASSEGGQNIQYF TGTGCCAGCAGTGAAGGGGGGCAAAACATTCAGTACTTC
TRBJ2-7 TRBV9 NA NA CASSVDGTSTYEQYF TGTGCCAGCAGCGTAGACGGGACGAGCACCTACGAGCAGTACTTC
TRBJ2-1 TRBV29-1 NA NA CSVEALRELLNNEQFF TGCAGCGTTGAGGCACTCCGGGAGCTCCTGAACAATGAGCAGTTCTTC
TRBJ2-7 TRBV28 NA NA CASHGMDRQGRRVQYF TGTGCCAGCCATGGGATGGATAGACAGGGCCGGAGGGTGCAGTACTTC
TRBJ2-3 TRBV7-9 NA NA CASSSHPGRITDTQYF TGTGCCAGCAGCTCGCATCCGGGACGGATCACAGATACGCAGTATTTT
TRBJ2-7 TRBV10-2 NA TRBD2 CASRDSGAVRGASYEQYF TGCGCCAGCAGAGATAGCGGGGCAGTAAGAGGAGCCTCCTACGAGCAGTACTTC
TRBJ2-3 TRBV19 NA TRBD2 CASSKLALGADTQYF TGTGCCAGTAGCAAACTAGCGCTCGGAGCAGATACGCAGTATTTT
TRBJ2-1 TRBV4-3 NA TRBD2 CASSHRTSGGRGYNEQFF TGCGCCAGCAGCCACAGGACTAGCGGGGGGCGAGGCTACAATGAGCAGTTCTTC
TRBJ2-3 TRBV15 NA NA CATSRGGSTDTQYF TGTGCCACCAGCAGAGGGGGGAGCACAGATACGCAGTATTTT
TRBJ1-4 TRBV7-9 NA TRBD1 CASSARQGTNEKLFF TGTGCCAGCAGCGCGAGACAGGGAACTAATGAAAAACTGTTTTTT
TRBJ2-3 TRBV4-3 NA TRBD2 CASSQESSGRGDTQYF TGCGCCAGCAGCCAAGAGTCTAGCGGGAGAGGGGATACGCAGTATTTT
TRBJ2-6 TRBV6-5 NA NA CASSGLSGANVLTF TGTGCCAGCAGCGGACTGTCTGGGGCCAACGTCCTGACTTTC
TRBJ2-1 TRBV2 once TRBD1 CASSVILLDRGFMHEQFF TGTGCCAGCAGTGTAATTTTGTTGGACAGGGGGTTTATGCATGAGCAGTTCTTC
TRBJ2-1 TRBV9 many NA CASSVGGMQYNEQFF TGTGCCAGCAGCGTAGGTGGGATGCAGTACAATGAGCAGTTCTTC
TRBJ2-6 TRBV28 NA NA CASSLGQGTSAGANVLTF TGTGCCAGCAGTTTAGGCCAGGGGACCTCGGCTGGGGCCAACGTCCTGACTTTC
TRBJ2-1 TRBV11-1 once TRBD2 CAIQREYNEQFF TGTGCCATACAGCGGGAATACAATGAGCAGTTCTTC
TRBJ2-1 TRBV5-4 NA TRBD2 CASSWGLAGYNEQFF TGTGCCAGCAGCTGGGGACTAGCAGGGTACAATGAGCAGTTCTTC
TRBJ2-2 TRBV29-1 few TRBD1 CSAGDRYTGELFF TGCAGCGCCGGGGACAGATACACCGGGGAGCTGTTTTTT
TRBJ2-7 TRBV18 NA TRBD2 CASSPSGGSSYEQYF TGTGCCAGCTCACCGAGCGGGGGGAGCTCCTACGAGCAGTACTTC